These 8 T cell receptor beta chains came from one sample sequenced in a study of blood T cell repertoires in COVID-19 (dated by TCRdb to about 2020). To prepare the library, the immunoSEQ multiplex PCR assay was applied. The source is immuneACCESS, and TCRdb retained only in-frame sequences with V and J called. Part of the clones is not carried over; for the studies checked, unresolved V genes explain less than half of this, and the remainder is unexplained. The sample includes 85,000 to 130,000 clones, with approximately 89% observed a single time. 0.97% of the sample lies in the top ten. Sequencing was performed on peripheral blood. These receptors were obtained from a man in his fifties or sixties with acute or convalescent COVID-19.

The CDR3 region is CASSEWGGNYGYTF. The DNA of the CDR3 is TGTGCCAGCAGTGAATGGGGGGGGAACTATGGCTACACCTTC. This chain uses TRBV25-1 with TRBJ1-2; D may be TRBD1 (5 bases). The ends were cut back, 1 base at V and 2 bases at J, with 8 bases in the middle. The CDR3 length is 14 residues. CDR1 MGHDK and CDR2 SYGVNS come from the germline V gene.

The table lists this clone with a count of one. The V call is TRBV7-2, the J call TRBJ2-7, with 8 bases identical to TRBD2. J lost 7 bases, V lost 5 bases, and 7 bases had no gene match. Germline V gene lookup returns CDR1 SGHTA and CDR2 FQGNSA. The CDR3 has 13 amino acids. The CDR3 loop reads CASSTRTSGEQYF. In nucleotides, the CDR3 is TGTGCCAGCAGCACCCGTACTAGCGGAGAGCAGTACTTC.

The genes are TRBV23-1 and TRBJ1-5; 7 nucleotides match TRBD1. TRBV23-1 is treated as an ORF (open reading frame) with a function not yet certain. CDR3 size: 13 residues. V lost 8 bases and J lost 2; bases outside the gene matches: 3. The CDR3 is CASGGQGNQPQHF. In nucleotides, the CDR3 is TGCGCCAGCGGTGGACAGGGCAATCAGCCCCAGCATTTT.

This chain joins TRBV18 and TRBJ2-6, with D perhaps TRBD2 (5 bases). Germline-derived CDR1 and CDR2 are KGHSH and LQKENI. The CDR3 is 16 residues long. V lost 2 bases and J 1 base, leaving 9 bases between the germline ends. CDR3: CASSPRRLSGANVLTF. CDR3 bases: TGTGCCAGCTCACCAAGGAGGTTATCTGGGGCCAACGTCCTGACTTTC.

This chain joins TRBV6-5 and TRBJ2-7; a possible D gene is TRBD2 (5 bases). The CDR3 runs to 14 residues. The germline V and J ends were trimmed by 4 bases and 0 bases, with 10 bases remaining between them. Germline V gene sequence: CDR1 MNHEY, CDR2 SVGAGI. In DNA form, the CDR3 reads TGTGCCAGCAGTTCCCGGGATATCTCCTACGAGCAGTACTTC. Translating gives CASSSRDISYEQYF.

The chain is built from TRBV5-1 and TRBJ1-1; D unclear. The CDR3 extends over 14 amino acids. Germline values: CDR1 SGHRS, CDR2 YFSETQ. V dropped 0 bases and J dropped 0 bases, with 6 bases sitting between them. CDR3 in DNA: TGCGCCAGCAGCTTGGGTTTTATGAACACTGAAGCTTTCTTT. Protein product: CASSLGFMNTEAFF. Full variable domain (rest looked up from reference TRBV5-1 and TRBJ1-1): KAGVTQTPRYLIKTRGQQVTLSCSPISGHRSVSWYQQTPGQGLQFLFEYFSETQRNKGNFPGRFSGRQFSNSRSEMNVSTLELGDSALYLCASSLGFMNTEAFFGQGTRLTVV.

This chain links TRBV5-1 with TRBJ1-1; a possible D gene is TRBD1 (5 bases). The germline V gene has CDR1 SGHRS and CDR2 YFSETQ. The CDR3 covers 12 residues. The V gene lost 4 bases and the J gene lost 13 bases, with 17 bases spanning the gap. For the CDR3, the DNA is TGCGCCAGCAGCGAGCCGGCAGGGTCGGTTTTCTTT. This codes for CASSEPAGSVFF.

This chain's CDR3 is CASSSPRRGTDTQYF. In DNA form, the CDR3 reads TGTGCCAGCAGTTCCCCTCGGAGGGGCACAGATACGCAGTATTTT. The genes are TRBV28 and TRBJ2-3; TRBD2 is a possible D gene (6 bases). The CDR3 has 15 amino acids. V lost 4 bases and J 1 base, leaving 12 bases between the germline ends. CDR1 is MDHEN, CDR2 SYDVKM, per germline.